This T cell receptor beta chain originates from a study of regulatory T cells in long-lasting Graves disease. J gave up 8 bases and V 4 bases, and 12 bases lay outside the gene matches. Germline-derived CDR1 and CDR2 are DFQATT and SNEGSKA (reference sequence). CDR3 length: 15 residues. This clonotype was recorded at least ten times. Arm-PCR of CDR3 regions and iRepertoire HTBI primers were the basis on which TCR beta libraries were built. TCRdb recomputed calls from the multiplex PCR reads with MiXCR, one row per CDR3 protein. In the table there are 350,000 to 550,000 distinct CDR3 sequences, just under 15% of which are singletons. Time point here: newly diagnosed GD, antithyroid drugs for less than 3 months. The authors made the TCR library using RNA they extracted from PBMCs. The same data also contributed to another study, on T cells in Graves' hyperthyroidism and ophthalmopathy. That source adds: Based on clinical symptoms, serum thyroxine and TRAb, thyroid ultrasound and orbital computed tomography, diagnoses were reached. When the TCR CDR3 underwent first-round RT-PCR, the HTBI primer set was used.

This chain uses TRBV20-1 with TRBJ2-1; 9 nucleotides align to TRBD1. The sequence came from a woman aged 25 to 39 with Graves disease. The sequences come from peripheral blood mononuclear cells (PBMCs), collected at new diagnosis, from a patient treated with antithyroid drugs. CDR3 loop: CSAIARQGGTDEQFF. For the CDR3, the DNA is TGCAGTGCTATCGCTAGACAGGGGGGCACGGATGAGCAGTTCTTC.